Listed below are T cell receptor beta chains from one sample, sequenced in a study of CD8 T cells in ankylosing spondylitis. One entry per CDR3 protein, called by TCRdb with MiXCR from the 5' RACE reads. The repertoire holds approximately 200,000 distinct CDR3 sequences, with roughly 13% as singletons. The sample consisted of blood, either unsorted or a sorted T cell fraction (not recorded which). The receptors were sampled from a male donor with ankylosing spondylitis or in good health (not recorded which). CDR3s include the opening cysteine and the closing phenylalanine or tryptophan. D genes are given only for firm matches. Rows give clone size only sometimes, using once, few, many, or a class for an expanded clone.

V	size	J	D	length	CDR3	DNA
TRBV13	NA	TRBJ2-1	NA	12	CASSPEDGEQFF	TGTGCCAGCAGCCCAGAGGACGGGGAGCAGTTCTTC
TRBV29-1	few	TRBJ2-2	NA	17	CSVEDTEATGWVGELFF	TGCAGCGTTGAAGATACCGAGGCCACAGGGTGGGTCGGGGAGCTGTTTTTT
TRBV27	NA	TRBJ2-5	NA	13	CASSLGHQETQYF	TGTGCCAGCAGCCTAGGACATCAAGAGACCCAGTACTTC
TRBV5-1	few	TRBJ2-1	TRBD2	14	CASSLGDYPDEQFF	TGCGCCAGCAGCTTGGGGGACTACCCCGATGAGCAGTTCTTC
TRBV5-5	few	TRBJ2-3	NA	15	CASSFSPASTDTQYF	TGTGCCAGCAGCTTTAGCCCTGCATCCACAGATACGCAGTATTTT
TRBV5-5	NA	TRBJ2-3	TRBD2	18	CASSFRGGTSGSIDTQYF	TGTGCCAGCAGCTTCCGCGGCGGGACTAGCGGGAGTATAGATACGCAGTATTTT
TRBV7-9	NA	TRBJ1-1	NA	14	CASSIGPTVTEAFF	TGTGCCAGCAGCATAGGGCCCACCGTCACTGAAGCTTTCTTT
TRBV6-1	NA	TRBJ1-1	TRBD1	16	CASSEASGTGNAEAFF	TGTGCCAGCAGTGAAGCAAGTGGGACAGGGAACGCTGAAGCTTTCTTT
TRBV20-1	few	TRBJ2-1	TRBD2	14	CSARDLGGGNEQFF	TGCAGTGCTAGAGATTTGGGCGGGGGCAATGAGCAGTTCTTC
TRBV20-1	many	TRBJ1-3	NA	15	CSARSWQTSGNTIYF	TGCAGTGCTAGATCCTGGCAGACCTCTGGAAACACCATATATTTT
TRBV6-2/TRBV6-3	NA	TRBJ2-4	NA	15	CASSLPPLIGNIQYF	TGTGCCAGCAGCTTACCACCCCTGATAGGGAACATTCAGTACTTC
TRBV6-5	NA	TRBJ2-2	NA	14	CASSYGEDTGELFF	TGTGCCAGCAGTTACGGCGAAGACACCGGGGAGCTGTTTTTT
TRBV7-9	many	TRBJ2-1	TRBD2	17	CASSSPMGGGPYNEQFF	TGTGCCAGCAGCTCCCCGATGGGCGGGGGGCCCTACAATGAGCAGTTCTTC
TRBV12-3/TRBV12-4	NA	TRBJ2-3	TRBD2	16	CASSLLSGGLTDTQYF	TGTGCCAGCAGTTTACTTAGCGGGGGGCTCACAGATACGCAGTATTTT
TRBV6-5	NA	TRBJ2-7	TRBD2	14	CASSYGLAGAQQYF	TGTGCCAGCAGTTACGGGCTAGCGGGGGCCCAGCAGTACTTC
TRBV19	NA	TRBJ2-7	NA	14	CASSLGTPTYEQYF	TGTGCCAGCTCCCTCGGGACTCCAACCTACGAGCAGTACTTC
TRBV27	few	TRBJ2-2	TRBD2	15	CASRPGLANTGELFF	TGTGCCAGTCGCCCGGGACTAGCGAACACCGGGGAGCTGTTTTTT
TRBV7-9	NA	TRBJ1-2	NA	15	CASSLAATPNYGYTF	TGTGCCAGCAGCTTAGCCGCGACGCCCAACTATGGCTACACCTTC
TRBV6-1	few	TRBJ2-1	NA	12	CASSEEPGPEFF	TGTGCCAGCAGTGAAGAACCGGGACCAGAGTTCTTC
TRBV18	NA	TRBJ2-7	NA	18	CASSVLRAGHRNSYEQYF	TGTGCCAGCTCCGTACTCCGGGCAGGCCATCGAAACTCCTACGAGCAGTACTTC
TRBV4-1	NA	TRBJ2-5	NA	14	CASSHLDGIKTQYF	TGCGCCAGCAGCCACCTCGACGGGATTAAGACCCAGTACTTC
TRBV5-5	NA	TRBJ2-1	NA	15	CASSLIWPQRNEQFF	TGTGCCAGCAGCTTGATTTGGCCGCAGCGAAATGAGCAGTTCTTC
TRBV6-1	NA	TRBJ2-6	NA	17	CASRNSYGGSGANVLTF	TGTGCCAGCAGAAACAGCTACGGGGGCTCTGGGGCCAACGTCCTGACTTTC
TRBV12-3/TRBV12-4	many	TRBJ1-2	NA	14	CASRDDRLVYGYTF	TGTGCCAGCAGAGATGACAGGCTTGTCTATGGCTACACCTTC
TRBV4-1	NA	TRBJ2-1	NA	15	CASMWDYGSYNEQFF	TGCGCCAGCATGTGGGATTATGGCTCCTACAATGAGCAGTTCTTC
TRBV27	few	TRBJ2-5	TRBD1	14	CASSPWTGDETQYF	TGTGCCAGCAGTCCCTGGACAGGGGACGAGACCCAGTACTTC
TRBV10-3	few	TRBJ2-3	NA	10	CAIGKDTQYF	TGTGCCATCGGAAAAGATACGCAGTATTTT
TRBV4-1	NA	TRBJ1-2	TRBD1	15	CASSQGTGTIYGYTF	TGCGCCAGCAGCCAAGGGACAGGCACTATCTATGGCTACACCTTC
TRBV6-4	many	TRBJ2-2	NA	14	CASSEGGNTGELFF	TGTGCCAGCAGTGAAGGGGGGAACACCGGGGAGCTGTTTTTT
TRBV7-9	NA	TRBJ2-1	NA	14	CASSLAYAPNEQFF	TGTGCCAGCAGCTTAGCGTACGCCCCTAACGAGCAGTTCTTC
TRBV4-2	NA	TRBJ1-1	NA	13	CASSQTQGTEAFF	TGTGCCAGCAGCCAAACCCAGGGAACTGAAGCTTTCTTT
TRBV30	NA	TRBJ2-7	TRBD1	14	CAWTLGQGIYEQYF	TGTGCCTGGACTTTGGGACAGGGTATCTACGAGCAGTACTTC
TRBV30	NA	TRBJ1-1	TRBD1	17	CAWFSIVPGQGNTEAFF	TGTGCCTGGTTTTCTATCGTCCCGGGACAGGGAAACACTGAAGCTTTCTTT
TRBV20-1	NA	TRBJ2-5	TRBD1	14	CSAAGTGFQETQYF	TGCAGTGCAGCCGGGACAGGGTTTCAAGAGACCCAGTACTTC
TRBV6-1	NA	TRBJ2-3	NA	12	CASNQLTDTQYF	TGTGCCAGCAATCAGTTAACAGATACGCAGTATTTT
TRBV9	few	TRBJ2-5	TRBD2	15	CASSVAGGPEGGQYF	TGTGCCAGCAGCGTAGCGGGAGGTCCCGAGGGAGGCCAGTACTTC
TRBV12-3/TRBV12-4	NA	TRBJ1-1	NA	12	CASSDAYTEAFF	TGTGCCAGCAGCGATGCGTACACTGAAGCTTTCTTT
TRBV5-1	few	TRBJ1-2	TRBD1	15	CASSPGTGGGYGYTF	TGCGCCAGCAGCCCGGGGACAGGGGGTGGCTATGGCTACACCTTC